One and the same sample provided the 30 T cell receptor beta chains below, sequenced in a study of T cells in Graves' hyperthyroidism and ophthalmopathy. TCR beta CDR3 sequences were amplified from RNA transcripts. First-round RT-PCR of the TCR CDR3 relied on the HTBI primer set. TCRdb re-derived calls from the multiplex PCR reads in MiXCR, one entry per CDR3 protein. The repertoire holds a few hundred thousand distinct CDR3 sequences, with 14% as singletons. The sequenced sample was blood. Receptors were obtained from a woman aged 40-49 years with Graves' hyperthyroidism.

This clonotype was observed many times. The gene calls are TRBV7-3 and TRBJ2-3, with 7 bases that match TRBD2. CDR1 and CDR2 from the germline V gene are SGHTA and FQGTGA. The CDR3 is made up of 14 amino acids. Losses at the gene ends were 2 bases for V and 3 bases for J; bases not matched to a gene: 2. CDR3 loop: CASSLSLATDTQYF. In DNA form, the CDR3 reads TGTGCCAGCAGCTTATCACTAGCGACAGATACGCAGTATTTT.

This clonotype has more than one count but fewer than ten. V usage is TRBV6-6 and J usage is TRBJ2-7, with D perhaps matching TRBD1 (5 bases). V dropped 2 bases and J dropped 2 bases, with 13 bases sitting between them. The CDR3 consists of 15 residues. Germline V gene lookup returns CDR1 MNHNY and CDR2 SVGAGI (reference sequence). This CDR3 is CASSYGTGPAYEQYF. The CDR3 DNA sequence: TGTGCCAGCAGTTACGGTACAGGACCAGCCTACGAGCAGTACTTC.

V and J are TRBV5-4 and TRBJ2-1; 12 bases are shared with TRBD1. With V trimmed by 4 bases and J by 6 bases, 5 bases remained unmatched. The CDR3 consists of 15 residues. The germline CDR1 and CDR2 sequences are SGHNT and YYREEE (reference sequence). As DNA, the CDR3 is TGTGCCAGCAGCGCCGGGACAGGGGGCTTCAATGAGCAGTTCTTC. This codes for CASSAGTGGFNEQFF.

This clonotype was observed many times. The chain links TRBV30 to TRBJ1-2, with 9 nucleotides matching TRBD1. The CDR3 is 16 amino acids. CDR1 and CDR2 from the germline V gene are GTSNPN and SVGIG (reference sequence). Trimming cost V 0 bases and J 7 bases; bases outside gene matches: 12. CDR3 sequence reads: CAWSVPGQGWSGGYTF. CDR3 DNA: TGTGCCTGGAGTGTCCCGGGACAGGGCTGGTCTGGTGGCTACACCTTC.

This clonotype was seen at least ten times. The CDR3 DNA sequence: TGTGCCAGCAGGGAACAGGGGGCCGACACCGGGGAGCTGTTTTTT. This encodes CASREQGADTGELFF. The J gene is TRBJ2-2, the V gene TRBV2; 9 nucleotides match TRBD1. Looked up from germline, CDR1 is SNHLY and CDR2 is FYNNEI. The J segment lost 3 bases and the V segment lost 6 bases, leaving 5 bases of the junction unmatched. CDR3 length: 15 residues.

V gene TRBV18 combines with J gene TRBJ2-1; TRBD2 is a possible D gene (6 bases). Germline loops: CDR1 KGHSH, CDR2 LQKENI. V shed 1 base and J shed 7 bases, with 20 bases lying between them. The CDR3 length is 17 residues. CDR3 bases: TGTGCCAGCTCACCACGACTTTTAGTGGGAGGATTAAATGAGCAGTTCTTC. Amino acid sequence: CASSPRLLVGGLNEQFF.

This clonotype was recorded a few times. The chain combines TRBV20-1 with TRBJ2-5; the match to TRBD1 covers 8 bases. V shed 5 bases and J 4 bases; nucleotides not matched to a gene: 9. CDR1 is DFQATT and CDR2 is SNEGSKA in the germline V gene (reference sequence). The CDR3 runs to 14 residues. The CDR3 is CSALPGQAIETQYF. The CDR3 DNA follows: TGCAGTGCTCTACCGGGACAGGCGATAGAGACCCAGTACTTC.

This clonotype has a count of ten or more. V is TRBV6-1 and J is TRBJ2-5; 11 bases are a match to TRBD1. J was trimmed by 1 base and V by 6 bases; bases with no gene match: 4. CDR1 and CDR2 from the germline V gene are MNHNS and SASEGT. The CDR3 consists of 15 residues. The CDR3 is CASSAGTGGQETQYF. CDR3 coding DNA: TGTGCCAGCAGCGCCGGGACAGGGGGCCAAGAGACCCAGTACTTC.

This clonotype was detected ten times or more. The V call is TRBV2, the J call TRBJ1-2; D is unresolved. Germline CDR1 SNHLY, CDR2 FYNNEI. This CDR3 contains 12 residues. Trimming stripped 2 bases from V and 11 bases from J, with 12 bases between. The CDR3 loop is CASSEPGFGYTF. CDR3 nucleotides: TGTGCCAGCAGTGAACCGGGGTTTGGGTACACCTTC.

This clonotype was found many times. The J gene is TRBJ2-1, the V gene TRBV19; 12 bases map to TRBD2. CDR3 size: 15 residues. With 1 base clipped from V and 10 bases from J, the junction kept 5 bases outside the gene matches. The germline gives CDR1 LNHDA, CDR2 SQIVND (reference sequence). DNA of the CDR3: TGTGCCAGTAGTATAGTCGCTAGCGGGAGGGCCGAGCAGTTCTTC. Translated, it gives CASSIVASGRAEQFF.

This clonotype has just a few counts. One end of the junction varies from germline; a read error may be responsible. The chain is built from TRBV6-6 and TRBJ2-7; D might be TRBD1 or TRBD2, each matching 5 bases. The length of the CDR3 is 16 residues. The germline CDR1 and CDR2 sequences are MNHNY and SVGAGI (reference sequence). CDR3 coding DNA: TGTGCCAGCGGTTACTTGCCCGGGACCCAACGCTACGAGCAGTACTTC. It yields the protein CASGYLPGTQRYEQYF.

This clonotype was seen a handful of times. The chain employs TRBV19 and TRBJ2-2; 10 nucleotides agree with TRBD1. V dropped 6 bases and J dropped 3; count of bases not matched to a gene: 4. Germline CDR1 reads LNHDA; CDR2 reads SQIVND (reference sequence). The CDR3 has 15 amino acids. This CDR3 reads CASRGQGSDTGELFF. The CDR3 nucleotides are TGTGCCAGTAGGGGACAGGGGAGTGACACCGGGGAGCTGTTTTTT.

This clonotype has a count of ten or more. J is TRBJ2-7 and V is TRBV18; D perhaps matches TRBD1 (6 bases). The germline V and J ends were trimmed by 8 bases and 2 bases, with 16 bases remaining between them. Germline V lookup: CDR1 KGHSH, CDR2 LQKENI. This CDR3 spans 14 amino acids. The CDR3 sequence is CASRITQGAYEQYF. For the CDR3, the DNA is TGTGCCAGCCGCATTACACAGGGAGCCTACGAGCAGTACTTC.

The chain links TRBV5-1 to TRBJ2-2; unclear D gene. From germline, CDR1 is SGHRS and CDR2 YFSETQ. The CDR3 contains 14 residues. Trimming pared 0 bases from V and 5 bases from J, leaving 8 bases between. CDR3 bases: TGCGCCAGCAGCTTGGGACCGCGAACCGGGGAGCTGTTTTTT. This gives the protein CASSLGPRTGELFF.

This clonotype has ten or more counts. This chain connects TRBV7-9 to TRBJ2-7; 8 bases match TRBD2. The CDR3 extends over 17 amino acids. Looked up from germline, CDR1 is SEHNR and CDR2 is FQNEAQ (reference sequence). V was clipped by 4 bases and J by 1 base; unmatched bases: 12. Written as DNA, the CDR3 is TGTGCCAGCAGCTCCCCCCGCCTGGTAGCGGGATCCTACGAGCAGTACTTC. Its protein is CASSSPRLVAGSYEQYF.

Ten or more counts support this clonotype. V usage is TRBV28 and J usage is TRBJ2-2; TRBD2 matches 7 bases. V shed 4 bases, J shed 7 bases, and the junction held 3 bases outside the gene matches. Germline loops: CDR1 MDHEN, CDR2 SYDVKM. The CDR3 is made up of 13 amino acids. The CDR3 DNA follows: TGTGCCAGCAGTTCTACGGGGGGCGGGGAGCTGTTTTTT. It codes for CASSSTGGGELFF. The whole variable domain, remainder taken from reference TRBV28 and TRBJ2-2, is DVKVTQSSRYLVKRTGEKVFLECVQDMDHENMFWYRQDPGLGLRLIYFSYDVKMKEKGDIPEGYSVSREKKERFSLILESASTNQTSMYLCASSSTGGGELFFGEGSRLTVL.

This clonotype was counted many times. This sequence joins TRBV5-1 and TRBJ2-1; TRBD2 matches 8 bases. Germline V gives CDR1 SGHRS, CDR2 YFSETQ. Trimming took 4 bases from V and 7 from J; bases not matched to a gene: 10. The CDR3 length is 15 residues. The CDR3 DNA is TGCGCCAGCAGCGACACCGGGACTAGGGGTAATGAGCAGTTCTTC. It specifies CASSDTGTRGNEQFF.

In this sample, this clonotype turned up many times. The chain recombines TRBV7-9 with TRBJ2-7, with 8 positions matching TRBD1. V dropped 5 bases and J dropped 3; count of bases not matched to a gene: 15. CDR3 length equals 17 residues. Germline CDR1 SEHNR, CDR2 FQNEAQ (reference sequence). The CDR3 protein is CASSPTAPTGDHYEQYF. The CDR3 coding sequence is TGTGCCAGCAGCCCTACCGCCCCGACAGGGGATCACTACGAGCAGTACTTC.

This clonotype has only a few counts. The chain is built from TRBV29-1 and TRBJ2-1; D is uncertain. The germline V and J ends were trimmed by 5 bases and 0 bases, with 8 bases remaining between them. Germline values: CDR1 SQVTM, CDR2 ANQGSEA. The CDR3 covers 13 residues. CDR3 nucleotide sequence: TGCAGCGTTTTCGAAAGCTCCTACAATGAGCAGTTCTTC. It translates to CSVFESSYNEQFF.

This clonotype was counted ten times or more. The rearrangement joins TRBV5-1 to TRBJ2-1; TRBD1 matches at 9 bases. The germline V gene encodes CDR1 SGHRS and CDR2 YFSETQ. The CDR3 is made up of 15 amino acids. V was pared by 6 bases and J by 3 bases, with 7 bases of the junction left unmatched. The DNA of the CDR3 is TGCGCCAGCACACAAGGGACAGGGCTCTACAATGAGCAGTTCTTC. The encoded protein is CASTQGTGLYNEQFF.

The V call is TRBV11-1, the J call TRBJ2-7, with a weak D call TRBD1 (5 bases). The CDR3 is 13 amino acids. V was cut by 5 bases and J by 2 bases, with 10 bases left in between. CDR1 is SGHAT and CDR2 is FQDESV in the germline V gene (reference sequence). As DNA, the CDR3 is TGTGCCAGCAGCGGAGACAGAACCTACGAGCAGTACTTC. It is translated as CASSGDRTYEQYF.

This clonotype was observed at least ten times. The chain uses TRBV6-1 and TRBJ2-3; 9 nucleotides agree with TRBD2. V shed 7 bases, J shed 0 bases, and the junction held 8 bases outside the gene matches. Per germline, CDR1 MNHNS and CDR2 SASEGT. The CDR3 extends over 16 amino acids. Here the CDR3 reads CASTSGTLYSTDTQYF. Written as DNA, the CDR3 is TGTGCCAGCACTAGCGGGACCCTATACAGCACAGATACGCAGTATTTT.

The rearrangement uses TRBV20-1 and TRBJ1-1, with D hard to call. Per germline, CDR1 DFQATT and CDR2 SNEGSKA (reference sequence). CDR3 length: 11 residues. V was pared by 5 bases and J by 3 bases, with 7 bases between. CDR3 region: CSAGGDTEAFF. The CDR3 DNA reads TGCAGTGCTGGTGGTGACACTGAAGCTTTCTTT.

CDR3 protein: CASSQGLQSPRSNEQFF. In nucleotides, the CDR3 is TGTGCCAGCAGCCAAGGACTGCAAAGCCCTAGGAGCAATGAGCAGTTCTTC. The chain links TRBV3-1 to TRBJ2-1; D is undetermined. The CDR3 length is 17 residues. V was pared by 1 base and J by 6 bases, with 19 bases between. Germline V gene sequence: CDR1 LGHDT, CDR2 YNNKEL (reference sequence).

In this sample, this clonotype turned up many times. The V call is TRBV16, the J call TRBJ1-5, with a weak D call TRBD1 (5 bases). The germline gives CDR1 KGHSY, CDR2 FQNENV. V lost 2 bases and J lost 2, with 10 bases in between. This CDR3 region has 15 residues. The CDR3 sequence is CASSQGAEGNQPQHF. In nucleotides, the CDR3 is TGTGCCAGCAGCCAAGGGGCAGAGGGCAATCAGCCCCAGCATTTT.

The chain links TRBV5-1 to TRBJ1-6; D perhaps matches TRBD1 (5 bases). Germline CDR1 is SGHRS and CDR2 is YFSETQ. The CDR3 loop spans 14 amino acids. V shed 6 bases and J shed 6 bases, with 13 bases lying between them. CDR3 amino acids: CASKPGGINSPLHF. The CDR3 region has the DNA TGCGCCAGCAAGCCGGGGGGGATTAATTCACCCCTCCACTTT.

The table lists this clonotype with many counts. CDR3 protein: CASSVDRVPPRQGYYEQYF. For the CDR3, the DNA is TGTGCCAGCAGCGTCGACAGGGTACCCCCCAGGCAGGGATACTACGAGCAGTACTTC. This rearrangement joins TRBV7-2 to TRBJ2-7; the match to TRBD1 covers 7 bases. Germline-derived CDR1 and CDR2 are SGHTA and FQGNSA. J lost 3 bases, V lost 5 bases, and 22 bases had no gene match. The CDR3 has 19 residues. Based on the CDR3 plus reference TRBV7-2 and TRBJ2-7, the full variable domain is GAGVSQSPSNKVTEKGKDVELRCDPISGHTALYWYRQSLGQGLEFLIYFQGNSAPDKSGLPSDRFSAERTGGSVSTLTIQRTQQEDSAVYLCASSVDRVPPRQGYYEQYFGPGTRLTVT.

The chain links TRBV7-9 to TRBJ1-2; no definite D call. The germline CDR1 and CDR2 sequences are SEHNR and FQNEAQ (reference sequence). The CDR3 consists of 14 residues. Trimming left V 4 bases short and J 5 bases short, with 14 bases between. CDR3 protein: CASSYSGSSYGYTF. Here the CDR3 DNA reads TGTGCCAGCAGCTACTCCGGGTCCTCTTATGGCTACACCTTC. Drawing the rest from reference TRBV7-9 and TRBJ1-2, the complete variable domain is DTGVSQNPRHKITKRGQNVTFRCDPISEHNRLYWYRQTLGQGPEFLTYFQNEAQLEKSRLLSDRFSAERPKGSFSTLEIQRTEQGDSAMYLCASSYSGSSYGYTFGSGTRLTVV.

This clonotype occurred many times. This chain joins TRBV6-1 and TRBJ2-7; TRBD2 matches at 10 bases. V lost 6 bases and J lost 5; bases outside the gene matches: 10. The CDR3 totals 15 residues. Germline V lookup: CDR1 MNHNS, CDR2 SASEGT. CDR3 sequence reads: CASSLSGRSLDEQYF. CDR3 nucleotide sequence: TGTGCCAGCAGCCTTAGCGGGAGGTCCCTCGACGAGCAGTACTTC.

Written as DNA, the CDR3 is TGTGCCAGCTCAACGGCGGGAGAGAACAAGCAGTTCTTC. This gives the protein CASSTAGENKQFF. V is TRBV18 and J is TRBJ2-1, with 7 positions matching TRBD2. Germline V gene sequence: CDR1 KGHSH, CDR2 LQKENI. This CDR3 spans 13 amino acids. V was clipped by 5 bases and J by 11 bases; unmatched bases: 9.